This record concerns one TCR beta chain sequence. Germline V gives CDR1 MDHEN, CDR2 SYDVKM. This CDR3 is 14 amino acids long. V was shortened by 2 bases and J by 3 bases, with 10 bases between the two germline ends. Ages ranged from about 18 to 100 years, with residence in about 23 US areas. Self-reported history from a screening survey and questionnaire set each donor's cohort. Contact with a PCR-confirmed or clinician-diagnosed COVID-19 case occurred within 2 weeks of entry. The method was immunoSEQ multiplex PCR; TCRdb's version includes in-frame clones alone and lacks a portion of them. Of approximately 150,000 clones in the sample, about 90% were seen once. The source of the sample is a study of blood T cell repertoires in COVID-19. The wider study: Sample material is recorded as cDNA or gDNA derived from T cells, B-cell-depleted T cells, or PBMCs.

The V gene is TRBV28, the J gene TRBJ1-1, with a weak D call TRBD1 (5 bases). The TCR sequence derives from a woman between 40 and 55 years old who had been exposed to COVID-19. The specimen was PBMCs or T cells enriched from blood (not recorded which). CDR3 region: CASSLDSSYTEAFF. The CDR3 DNA sequence: TGTGCCAGCAGTTTAGACAGTTCCTACACTGAAGCTTTCTTT.